This T cell receptor beta chain was obtained from a study of early T cells in non-severe SARS-CoV-2 infection. Study information: Chains from this unsorted whole-blood bulk RNA could not be paired. Study-level points and caveats: Matches to VDJdb favored anti-spike CD8 responses and missed private and CD4 specificities.

This CDR3 is 9 amino acids long. The V gene lost 11 bases and the J gene lost 4 bases, with 5 bases spanning the gap. On this clonotype: Its antigen is still unknown.

Unique molecular identifiers tagged individual cDNA molecules. MiXCR, run by TCRdb on the 5' RACE reads, gives a single entry per CDR3 protein. In the table there are more than 60,000 distinct CDR3 sequences, 12% of which are singletons. The chain uses TRBV12-3 or TRBV12-4 and TRBJ2-5; D uncertain. This receptor was obtained from an adult who was a healthcare worker with PCR-confirmed SARS-CoV-2 infection or an uninfected control (not recorded which). The donor label of this sample is uncertain. The material sequenced was whole blood, taken at baseline. The CDR3 loop reads CAGRETQYF. The CDR3, as DNA: TGTGCCGGTCGAGAGACCCAGTACTTC.